Here is one T cell receptor beta chain with its context. Which cohort a participant joined came from the clinical history participants gave. The germline V and J ends were trimmed by 0 bases and 3 bases, with 10 bases remaining between them. CDR3 length: 15 residues. The V gene's germline CDR1 is SGDLS and CDR2 YYNGEE. The data belong to a study of blood T cell repertoires in COVID-19. Study-wide context: Researchers got acute and convalescent COVID-19 samples from the United States, Italy and Spain.

Here immunoSEQ multiplex PCR was the method, and the copy in TCRdb shows in-frame clones only, minus some. Of fewer than 300,000 clones listed, under 90% are singletons. Sequencing input: PBMCs or T cells enriched from blood (not recorded which). The TCR comes from a man aged 18-30 years who had recovered from COVID-19. This chain links TRBV9 with TRBJ2-1, with a weak D call TRBD2 (5 bases). The chain's CDR3 is CASSVGTGNYNEQFF. CDR3 DNA: TGTGCCAGCAGCGTAGGTACGGGGAACTACAATGAGCAGTTCTTC.